A single sample is the source of the 9 T cell receptor beta chains below, sequenced in a study of shared clonotypes between healthy human individuals. Profiled with immunoSEQ multiplex PCR; TCRdb holds only in-frame clones, not every one. The table shows about 1,900,000 clones, with about 95% occurring only once. Terminally differentiated effector memory CD45RA+ cells were left out of the naive CD8 fraction, which was CD45RO-negative and positively selected for CCR7. The sample comprised naive CD8+ T cells sorted from blood. These receptors were taken from a man in his late teens or twenties in good health.

As concerns this clone: Additional DNA sequences in this sample encode the identical CDR3. The chain employs TRBV5-4 and TRBJ2-7; D not certain. Germline V lookup: CDR1 SGHNT, CDR2 YYREEE (reference sequence). Deletions cut 0 bases from V and 3 bases from J, with 7 bases between. This CDR3 comprises 13 residues. The CDR3 sequence: CASSLGSLYEQYF. The CDR3 nucleotides are TGTGCCAGCAGCTTGGGCAGCCTCTACGAGCAGTACTTC. The full variable domain, its missing parts supplied by reference TRBV5-4 and TRBJ2-7, is ETGVTQSPTHLIKTRGQQVTLRCSSQSGHNTVSWYQQALGQGPQFIFQYYREEENGRGNFPPRFSGLQFPNYSSELNVNALELDDSALYLCASSLGSLYEQYFGPGTRLTVT.

A note on this clone: This same CDR3 is encoded by further DNA sequences in the sample. The chain combines TRBV7-8 with TRBJ2-6, with D hard to call. There are 14 residues in the CDR3. Germline assignment: CDR1 SGHVS and CDR2 FQNEAQ. Between the trimmed V and J ends, which lost 1 base and 2 bases, there was a span of 3 bases. CDR3 region: CASSLVAGANVLTF. The CDR3 nucleotides read TGTGCCAGCAGCTTAGTGGCTGGGGCCAACGTCCTGACTTTC.

The genes are TRBV7-9 and TRBJ2-7, with TRBD2 as a possible D gene (5 bases). CDR3 size: 15 residues. V was pared by 4 bases and J by 4 bases, with 17 bases between. Germline assignment: CDR1 SEHNR and CDR2 FQNEAQ (reference sequence). Here the CDR3 reads CASSSPIGSYYEQYF. In DNA, the CDR3 is TGTGCCAGCAGCTCGCCTATTGGGAGTTATTACGAGCAGTACTTC.

The chain recombines TRBV5-1 with TRBJ2-1; TRBD2 is a possible D gene (7 bases). Trimming cost V 1 base and J 10 bases, with 21 bases left between them. The V gene's germline CDR1 is SGHRS and CDR2 YFSETQ. The length of the CDR3 is 16 residues. The CDR3 DNA sequence: TGCGCCAGCAGCTTGTTGTTGCGGGGGCGGGTATACGAGCAGTTCTTC. This translates into CASSLLLRGRVYEQFF.

The chain joins TRBV10-3 to TRBJ2-3, with a weak D call TRBD2 (6 bases). CDR1 and CDR2 (germline): ENHRY, SYGVKD. This CDR3 is built from 16 residues. Trimming pared 3 bases from V and 2 bases from J, leaving 15 bases between. This CDR3 is CAISDPGLFTTDTQYF. The CDR3 nucleotides read TGTGCCATCAGTGACCCGGGACTCTTTACCACAGATACGCAGTATTTT.

V and J are TRBV5-1 and TRBJ1-1, with TRBD1 identical over 9 bases. V lost 4 bases and J lost 11; bases outside the gene matches: 9. Germline V gene lookup returns CDR1 SGHRS and CDR2 YFSETQ. CDR3 length: 13 amino acids. The CDR3: CASSPGTGWAAFF. The CDR3 nucleotides are TGCGCCAGCAGCCCTGGGACAGGGTGGGCTGCTTTCTTT.

The chain uses TRBV5-5 and TRBJ2-7, with 7 bases that match TRBD2. Germline CDR1 is SGHKS and CDR2 is YYEKEE (reference sequence). CDR3 length equals 16 residues. V gave up 5 bases and J gave up 7 bases; unmatched junction bases: 18. CDR3 amino acids: CASSSEAGEGPEEQYF. The CDR3 coding sequence is TGTGCCAGCAGTTCGGAGGCCGGGGAGGGCCCTGAAGAGCAGTACTTC. The full variable domain, rest sourced from reference TRBV5-5 and TRBJ2-7, is DAGVTQSPTHLIKTRGQQVTLRCSPISGHKSVSWYQQVLGQGPQFIFQYYEKEERGRGNFPDRFSARQFPNYSSELNVNALLLGDSALYLCASSSEAGEGPEEQYFGPGTRLTVT.

The rearrangement links TRBV5-6 to TRBJ1-3; D is unresolved. The V and J ends lost 4 bases and 0 bases respectively, with 8 bases between them. Germline CDR1 is SGHDT and CDR2 is YYEEEE. The CDR3 covers 14 residues. The CDR3 protein is CASSDGSSGNTIYF. The CDR3 bases are TGTGCCAGCAGCGACGGAAGCTCTGGAAACACCATATATTTT.

CDR3 sequence reads: CASTPGTGRFGYTF. The CDR3 nucleotides are TGTGCCAGTACCCCAGGGACAGGGAGATTTGGCTACACCTTC. The chain is built from TRBV19 and TRBJ1-2, with 9 bases lining up with TRBD1. The germline CDR1 and CDR2 sequences are LNHDA and SQIVND (reference sequence). The CDR3 sequence is 14 residues long. Unmatched junction bases numbered 10, after V lost 7 bases and J lost 7 bases.